This T cell receptor beta chain is from a study of CD8+CD57+ T cells in acquired aplastic anemia. This clonotype was detected ten times or more. CDR3 size: 15 residues. Trimming cost V 2 bases and J 2 bases, with 12 bases left between them. Germline CDR1 reads SGHVS; CDR2 reads FQNEAQ. CDR3 and TCR beta VDJ profiling relied on genomic DNA as the template. From the reads, TCRdb called clonotypes with MiXCR, one entry per CDR3 protein. The sample records 260,000 or so distinct CDR3 sequences, more than 40% being singletons. Sequenced patients had shown CD8+CD57+ cell expansion by flow cytometry. What was sequenced was sorted CD4+, CD8+, or CD8+CD57+ T cells (not recorded which) from PBMCs. The chain combines TRBV7-8 with TRBJ1-2; tentatively, D is TRBD1 (5 bases). This receptor was taken from a human donor with aplastic anemia. The CDR3 spells CASSLYGTGNYGYTF. Written as DNA, the CDR3 is TGTGCCAGCAGCTTATACGGGACGGGAAACTATGGCTACACCTTC.